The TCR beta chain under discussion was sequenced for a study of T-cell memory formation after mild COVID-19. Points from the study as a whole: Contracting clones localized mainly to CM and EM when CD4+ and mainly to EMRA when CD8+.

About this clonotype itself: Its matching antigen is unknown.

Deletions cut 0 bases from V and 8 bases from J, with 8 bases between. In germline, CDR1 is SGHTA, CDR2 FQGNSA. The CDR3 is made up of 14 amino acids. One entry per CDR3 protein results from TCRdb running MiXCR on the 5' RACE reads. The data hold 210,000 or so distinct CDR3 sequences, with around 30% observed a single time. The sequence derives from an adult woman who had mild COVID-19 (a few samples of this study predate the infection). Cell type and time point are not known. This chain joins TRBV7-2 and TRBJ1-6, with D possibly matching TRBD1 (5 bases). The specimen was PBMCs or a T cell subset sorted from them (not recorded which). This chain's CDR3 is CASSLARDYSPLHF. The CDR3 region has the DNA TGTGCCAGCAGCTTAGCCAGGGATTATTCACCCCTCCACTTT.